This note documents a single T cell receptor beta chain sequence. The table came from immunoSEQ multiplex PCR; TCRdb's copy has only in-frame clones and leaves some out. Of approximately 380,000 clones in the sample, 88% were seen once. The source of the sample is a study of blood T cell repertoires in COVID-19. Study background: Sample material is recorded as cDNA or gDNA derived from T cells, B-cell-depleted T cells, or PBMCs.

Sequenced: PBMCs or T cells enriched from blood (not recorded which). The TCR was taken from a woman aged 18-35 years who had recovered from COVID-19.

CDR3 in DNA: TGTGCCATCAGTCGGACGGGAGATGAAAAACTGTTTTTT. It encodes CAISRTGDEKLFF. This chain joins TRBV10-3 and TRBJ1-4, with no clear D. CDR3 length equals 13 residues. V was clipped by 5 bases and J by 6 bases, with 10 bases between them. The V gene's germline CDR1 is ENHRY and CDR2 SYGVKD.